The rows below give T cell receptor beta chains drawn from one sample of a study of blood T cell repertoires in COVID-19. The method was immunoSEQ multiplex PCR; TCRdb's version includes in-frame clones alone and lacks a portion of them. The sample lists about 210,000 clones; around nine tenths were seen once. Sequenced material: PBMCs or T cells enriched from blood (not recorded which). The receptors stem from a woman in her twenties or thirties who had been exposed to COVID-19. The CDR3 runs from the conserved cysteine through the conserved F or W. The order of the fields is V gene, D gene, J gene, CDR3 length, clone size, CDR3 protein, CDR3 DNA. The D gene is left open where the match is weak. Clone size is shown for a subset of rows, as once, few, many or a class of expanded clone.

TRBV27,TRBD1,TRBJ1-2,17,-,CASSFEGQGKINYGYTF,TGTGCCAGCAGTTTTGAAGGACAGGGGAAGATTAACTATGGCTACACCTTC
TRBV6-5,TRBD1,TRBJ2-7,15,-,CASGNPGQLNYEQYF,TGTGCCAGCGGAAACCCGGGACAGCTGAACTACGAGCAGTACTTC
TRBV23-1,-,TRBJ2-7,12,-,CARRDNSYEQYF,TGCGCCAGACGGGACAACTCCTACGAGCAGTACTTC
TRBV19,TRBD1,TRBJ1-2,14,-,CASSTRQGARGYTF,TGTGCCAGTAGTACCCGACAGGGGGCTCGAGGCTACACCTTC
TRBV29-1,TRBD1,TRBJ2-7,17,-,CSVDLPGQGALSYEQYF,TGCAGCGTCGACCTACCGGGACAGGGCGCTCTTTCCTACGAGCAGTACTTC
TRBV5-1,TRBD1,TRBJ1-2,13,-,CASRDRFNYGYTF,TGCGCCAGCAGGGACAGGTTCAACTATGGCTACACCTTC
TRBV20-1,-,TRBJ1-5,14,-,CSASPRQDNQPQHF,TGCAGTGCTAGTCCACGACAGGACAATCAGCCCCAGCATTTT
TRBV7-2,-,TRBJ1-1,15,-,CASSPRPGYGTEAFF,TGTGCCAGCAGCCCCCGCCCAGGGTATGGCACTGAAGCTTTCTTT
TRBV19,TRBD1,TRBJ1-5,16,once,CASSDRGPSGNQPQHF,TGTGCCAGTAGCGACAGGGGGCCTAGCGGCAATCAGCCCCAGCATTTT
TRBV5-1,-,TRBJ1-2,15,few,CASSADSLESMGYTF,TGCGCCAGCAGCGCGGACAGCCTAGAGAGTATGGGCTACACCTTC
TRBV14,-,TRBJ2-1,12,-,CASSQVRNEQFF,TGTGCCAGCAGCCAAGTGCGCAATGAGCAGTTCTTC
TRBV18,TRBD1,TRBJ1-2,15,-,CASSETGGVNYGYTF,TGTGCCAGCTCAGAGACAGGGGGCGTTAACTATGGCTACACCTTC
TRBV27,TRBD1,TRBJ1-4,16,-,CASSLSIVRGTEKLFF,TGTGCCAGCAGTTTATCGATAGTCAGGGGGACGGAAAAACTGTTTTTT
TRBV5-4,TRBD1,TRBJ1-1,14,-,CASTADRDDTEAFF,TGTGCCAGTACCGCGGACAGGGACGACACTGAAGCTTTCTTT
TRBV5-1,TRBD1,TRBJ1-1,15,few,CASSLGGTVNTEAFF,TGCGCCAGCAGCTTGGGGGGGACAGTGAACACTGAAGCTTTCTTT
TRBV5-1,-,TRBJ2-7,15,once,CASSLGGGATYEQYF,TGCGCCAGCAGCTTGGGCGGAGGGGCCACCTACGAGCAGTACTTC
TRBV2,TRBD1,TRBJ1-1,15,-,CASNFDRGASTEAFF,TGTGCCAGCAACTTCGACAGGGGGGCTAGCACTGAAGCTTTCTTT
TRBV7-8,TRBD1,TRBJ2-1,17,-,CASSFALAGTGKNEQFF,TGTGCCAGCAGCTTTGCCCTCGCCGGGACAGGGAAGAATGAGCAGTTCTTC